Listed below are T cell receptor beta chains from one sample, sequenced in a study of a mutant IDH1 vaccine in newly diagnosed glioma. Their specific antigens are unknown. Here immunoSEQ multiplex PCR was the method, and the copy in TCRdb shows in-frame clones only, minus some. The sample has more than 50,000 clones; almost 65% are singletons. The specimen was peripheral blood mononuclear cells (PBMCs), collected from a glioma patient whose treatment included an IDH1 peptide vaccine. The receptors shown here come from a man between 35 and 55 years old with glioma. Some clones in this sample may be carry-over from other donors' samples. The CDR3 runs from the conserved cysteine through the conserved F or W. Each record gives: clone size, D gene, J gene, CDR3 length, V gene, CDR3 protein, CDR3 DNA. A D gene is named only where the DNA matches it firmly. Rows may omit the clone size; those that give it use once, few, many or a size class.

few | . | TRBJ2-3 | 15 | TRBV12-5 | CASGPHGVSTDTQYF | TGTGCTAGTGGTCCACACGGGGTTAGCACAGATACGCAGTATTTT
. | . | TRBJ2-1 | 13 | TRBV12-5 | CASGRIGGGEVFF | TGTGCTAGTGGCCGGATTGGGGGGGGCGAAGTATTCTTC
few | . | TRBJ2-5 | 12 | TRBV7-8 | CASSLDGETQYF | TGTGCCAGCAGCTTAGATGGGGAGACCCAGTACTTC
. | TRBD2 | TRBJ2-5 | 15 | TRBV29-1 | CSVENVSGGAETQYF | TGCAGCGTTGAAAATGTCAGCGGGGGGGCCGAGACCCAGTACTTC
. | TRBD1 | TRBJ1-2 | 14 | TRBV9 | CASSASTGVYGYTF | TGTGCCAGCAGCGCATCGACAGGGGTGTATGGCTACACCTTC
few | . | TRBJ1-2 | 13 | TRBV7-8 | CASSLGGGYGYTF | TGTGCCAGCAGCTTAGGTGGGGGCTATGGCTACACCTTC
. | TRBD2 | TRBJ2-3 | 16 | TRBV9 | CASSVTTSGVLDTQYF | TGTGCCAGCAGCGTTACTACTAGCGGGGTCTTAGATACGCAGTATTTT
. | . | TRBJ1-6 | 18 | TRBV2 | CASSLRGGTSSYNSPLHF | TGTGCCAGCAGCCTTCGGGGGGGGACTAGCTCCTATAATTCACCCCTCCACTTT
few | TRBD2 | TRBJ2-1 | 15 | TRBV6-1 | CASIPTSGGYNEQFF | TGTGCCAGCATTCCGACTAGCGGGGGCTACAATGAGCAGTTCTTC
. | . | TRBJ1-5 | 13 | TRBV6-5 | CASSSRPGQPQHF | TGTGCCAGCAGCTCTCGCCCAGGCCAGCCCCAGCATTTT
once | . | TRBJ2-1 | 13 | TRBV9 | CASSVGQGPEQFF | TGTGCCAGCAGCGTAGGGCAGGGCCCTGAGCAGTTCTTC
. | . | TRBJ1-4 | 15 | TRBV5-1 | CASSLGVSANEKLFF | TGCGCCAGCAGCTTGGGTGTGTCGGCTAATGAAAAACTGTTTTTT
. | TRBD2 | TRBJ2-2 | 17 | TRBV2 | CASTPLAGPTNTGELFF | TGTGCCAGCACGCCCCTAGCGGGCCCCACGAACACCGGGGAGCTGTTTTTT
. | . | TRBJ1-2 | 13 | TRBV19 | CASSERETYGYTF | TGTGCCAGTAGTGAGAGGGAAACCTATGGCTACACCTTC
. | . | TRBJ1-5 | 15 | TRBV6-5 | CASRSRAWSNQPQHF | TGTGCCAGCCGATCGAGGGCGTGGAGCAATCAGCCCCAGCATTTT
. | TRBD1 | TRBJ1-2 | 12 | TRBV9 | CASSGDRAGYTF | TGTGCCAGCAGCGGGGACAGAGCTGGCTACACCTTC
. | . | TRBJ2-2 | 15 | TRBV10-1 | CASSEQAANTGELFF | TGCGCCAGCAGTGAACAGGCCGCGAACACCGGGGAGCTGTTTTTT
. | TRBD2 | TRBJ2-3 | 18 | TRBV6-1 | CASSEALLAGGPGDTQYF | TGTGCCAGCAGTGAAGCGCTTCTTGCGGGGGGGCCGGGAGATACGCAGTATTTT
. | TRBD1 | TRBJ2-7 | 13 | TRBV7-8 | CASSAQGADEQYF | TGTGCCAGCAGCGCACAGGGGGCCGACGAGCAGTACTTC
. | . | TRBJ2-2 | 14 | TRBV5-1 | CASSFVPNTGELFF | TGCGCCAGCAGCTTTGTGCCGAACACCGGGGAGCTGTTTTTT
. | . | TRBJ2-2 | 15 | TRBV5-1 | CASRWPGLNTGELFF | TGCGCCAGCAGGTGGCCGGGGTTGAACACCGGGGAGCTGTTTTTT
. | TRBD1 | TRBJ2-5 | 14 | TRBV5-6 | CASSLGQGVRTQYF | TGTGCCAGCAGCTTGGGACAGGGGGTACGGACCCAGTACTTC
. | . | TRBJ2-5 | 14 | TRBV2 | CASLGLGGRETQYF | TGTGCCAGCCTCGGACTGGGAGGCCGCGAGACCCAGTACTTC
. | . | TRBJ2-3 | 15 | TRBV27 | CASSPQGFSTDTQYF | TGTGCCAGCAGTCCCCAGGGTTTTAGCACAGATACGCAGTATTTT
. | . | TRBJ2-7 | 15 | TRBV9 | CASSPPFGRGFEQYF | TGTGCCAGCAGCCCCCCATTTGGGCGGGGTTTCGAGCAGTACTTC
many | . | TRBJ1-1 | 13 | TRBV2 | CASSMAMNTEAFF | TGTGCCAGCAGTATGGCAATGAACACTGAAGCTTTCTTT
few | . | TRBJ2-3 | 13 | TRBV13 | CASSDRYTDTQYF | TGTGCCTCTAGTGACAGGTACACAGATACGCAGTATTTT
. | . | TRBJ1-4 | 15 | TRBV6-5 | CASSYSGTPDEKLFF | TGTGCCAGCAGTTACTCCGGGACACCGGACGAAAAACTGTTTTTT
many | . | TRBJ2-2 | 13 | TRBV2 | CASEGGNTGELFF | TGTGCCAGCGAGGGGGGGAACACCGGGGAGCTGTTTTTT
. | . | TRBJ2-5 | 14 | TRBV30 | CAWTPRGGWETQYF | TGTGCCTGGACCCCTAGGGGGGGATGGGAGACCCAGTACTTC
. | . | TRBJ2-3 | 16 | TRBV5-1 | CASSFDWDGDTDTQYF | TGCGCCAGCAGCTTTGATTGGGACGGCGACACAGATACGCAGTATTTT
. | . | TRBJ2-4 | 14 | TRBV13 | CASSPPIAKNIQYF | TGTGCCAGCAGCCCACCGATAGCCAAAAACATTCAGTACTTC
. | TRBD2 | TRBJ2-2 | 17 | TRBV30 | CAWSVRGLAGVTGELFF | TGTGCCTGGAGTGTACGGGGGCTAGCGGGGGTCACCGGGGAGCTGTTTTTT
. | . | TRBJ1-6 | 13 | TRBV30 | CAYHRQYNSPLHF | TGTGCCTACCATCGACAGTATAATTCACCCCTCCACTTT
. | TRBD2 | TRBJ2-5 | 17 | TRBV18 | CASSPGTSGGASETQYF | TGTGCCAGCTCACCGGGGACTAGCGGGGGGGCCTCGGAGACCCAGTACTTC
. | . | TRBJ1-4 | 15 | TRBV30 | CAWRRAGPLDEKLFF | TGTGCCTGGAGGCGGGCGGGCCCACTTGATGAAAAACTGTTTTTT
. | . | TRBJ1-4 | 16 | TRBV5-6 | CASSLAEGLRQEKLFF | TGTGCCAGCAGCTTGGCCGAGGGACTAAGACAGGAAAAACTGTTTTTT
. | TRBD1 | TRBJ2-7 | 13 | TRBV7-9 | CASSSTGGHEQYF | TGTGCCAGCAGCTCCACAGGGGGCCACGAGCAGTACTTC
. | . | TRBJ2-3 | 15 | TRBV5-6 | CASSFRQGGSDTQYF | TGTGCCAGCAGCTTTCGGCAGGGAGGCTCAGATACGCAGTATTTT
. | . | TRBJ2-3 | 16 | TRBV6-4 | CASSDQSSSGLTAQYF | TGTGCCAGCAGTGACCAGTCTTCCTCGGGACTCACCGCGCAGTATTTT
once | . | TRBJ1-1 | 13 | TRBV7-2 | CASSLESATEAFF | TGTGCCAGCAGCTTAGAATCTGCCACTGAAGCTTTCTTT
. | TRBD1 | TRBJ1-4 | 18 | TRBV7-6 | CASSERQGDTTTNEKLFF | TGTGCCAGCAGCGAACGACAGGGCGACACTACAACTAATGAAAAACTGTTTTTT
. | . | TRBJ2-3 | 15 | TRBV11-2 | CASSLGTALSDTQYF | TGTGCCAGCAGCCTGGGGACTGCATTATCAGATACGCAGTATTTT
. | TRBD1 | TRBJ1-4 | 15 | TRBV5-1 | CASSSGQGGNEKLFF | TGCGCCAGCAGCTCTGGACAGGGGGGGAATGAAAAACTGTTTTTT
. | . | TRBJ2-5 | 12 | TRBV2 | CASTAAGETQYF | TGTGCCAGCACCGCGGCCGGTGAGACCCAGTACTTC
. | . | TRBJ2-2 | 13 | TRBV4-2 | CASSPLGTGELFF | TGTGCCAGCAGCCCCCTGGGAACCGGGGAGCTGTTTTTT
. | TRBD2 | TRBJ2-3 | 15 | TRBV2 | CASTRGTSDADTQYF | TGTGCCAGCACTCGCGGGACTAGCGACGCAGATACGCAGTATTTT
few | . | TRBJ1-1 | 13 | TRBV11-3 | CASSLDRVAEAFF | TGTGCCAGCAGCTTAGACAGGGTCGCTGAAGCTTTCTTT
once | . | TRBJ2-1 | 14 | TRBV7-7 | CASSAGEGRNEQFF | TGTGCTAGCAGCGCAGGCGAGGGCAGGAATGAGCAGTTCTTC
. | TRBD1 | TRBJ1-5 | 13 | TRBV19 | CASRQGGNQPQHF | TGTGCCAGTCGCCAGGGGGGCAATCAGCCCCAGCATTTT
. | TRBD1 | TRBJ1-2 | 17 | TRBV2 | CASSEVWDRARTYGYTF | TGTGCCAGCAGTGAAGTATGGGACAGGGCCCGAACTTATGGCTACACCTTC
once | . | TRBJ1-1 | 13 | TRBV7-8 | CASSASMGTEAFF | TGTGCCAGCAGCGCCTCAATGGGCACTGAAGCTTTCTTT
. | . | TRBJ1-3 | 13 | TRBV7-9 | CASSLVAGNTIYF | TGTGCCAGCAGCTTAGTAGCCGGAAACACCATATATTTT
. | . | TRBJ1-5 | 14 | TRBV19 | CASSLPYSNQPQHF | TGTGCCAGTAGTCTGCCTTATAGCAATCAGCCCCAGCATTTT
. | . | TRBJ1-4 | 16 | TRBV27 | CASSLAAGSTNEKLFF | TGTGCCAGCAGTTTAGCGGCGGGATCAACTAATGAAAAACTGTTTTTT